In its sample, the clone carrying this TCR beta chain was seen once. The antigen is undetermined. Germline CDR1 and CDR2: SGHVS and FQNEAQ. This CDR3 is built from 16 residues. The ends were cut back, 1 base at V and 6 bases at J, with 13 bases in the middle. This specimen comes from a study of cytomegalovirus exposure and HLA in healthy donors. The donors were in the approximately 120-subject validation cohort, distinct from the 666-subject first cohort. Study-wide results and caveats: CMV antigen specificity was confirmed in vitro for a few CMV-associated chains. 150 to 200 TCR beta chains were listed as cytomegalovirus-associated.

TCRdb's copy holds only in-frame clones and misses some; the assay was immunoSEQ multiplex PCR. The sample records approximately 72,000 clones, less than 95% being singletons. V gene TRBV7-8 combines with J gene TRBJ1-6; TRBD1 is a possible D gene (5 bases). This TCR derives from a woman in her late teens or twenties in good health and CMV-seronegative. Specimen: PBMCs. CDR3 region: CASSLVHGRGNSPLHF. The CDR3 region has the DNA TGTGCCAGCAGCTTAGTACATGGAAGGGGTAATTCACCCCTCCACTTT.